This record concerns one TCR beta chain sequence. Here immunoSEQ multiplex PCR was the method, and the copy in TCRdb shows in-frame clones only, minus some. The table lists about 250,000 clones, roughly 84% of them singletons. The sample belongs to a study of blood T cell repertoires in COVID-19. Across the whole study: Samples representing acute and convalescent COVID-19 were sourced from the United States, Italy and Spain.

The CDR3 has 15 amino acids. V lost 7 bases and J lost 0; bases outside the gene matches: 8. Germline V gene data show CDR1 as SQVTM and CDR2 as ANQGSEA. The source is a man aged 45-65 years with active or convalescent COVID-19. Material: peripheral blood. The chain links TRBV29-1 to TRBJ2-2; 7 positions agree with TRBD1. This CDR3 is CSAFQGQTNTGELFF. Written as DNA, the CDR3 is TGCAGCGCCTTCCAGGGACAGACGAACACCGGGGAGCTGTTTTTT.